Listed here are 20 T cell receptor beta chains from one sample, sequenced in a study of beta chain features in type 1 diabetes. Study conclusions and caveats: Type 1 diabetes patients had TCRB CDR3s that were shorter (moderately but significantly so) in all four CD4+ subsets.

cDNA synthesis used the whole RNA isolate, giving expressed TCRB sequences. Method: immunoSEQ multiplex PCR; TCRdb's copy keeps in-frame clones and lacks some. The table records just under 150,000 clones, about 12% of them present only once. Antigens for these TCRs are unknown. The sequenced sample consisted of central memory CD4+ T cells from blood. Every receptor here comes from a man younger than 35 with type 1 diabetes.

V is TRBV2 and J is TRBJ1-5, with D perhaps TRBD1 (5 bases). Germline values: CDR1 SNHLY, CDR2 FYNNEI. The V and J ends lost 4 bases and 4 bases respectively, with 14 bases between them. This CDR3 comprises 15 residues. Here the CDR3 DNA reads TGTGCCAGCAGTGGGGAGCAGGGAGGTAATCAGCCCCAGCATTTT. The encoded protein is CASSGEQGGNQPQHF.

V gene TRBV4-1 combines with J gene TRBJ1-4; the D gene is possibly TRBD1 (6 bases). CDR1 is MGHRA and CDR2 is YSYEKL in the germline V gene. V lost 3 bases, J lost 8 bases, and 19 bases lay in between. CDR3 length equals 16 residues. The CDR3 region has the DNA TGCGCCAGCAGCCAGGTCGGGGCAGGGGCTGGGGAAAAACTGTTTTTT. It yields the protein CASSQVGAGAGEKLFF.

The chain recombines TRBV2 with TRBJ1-6; D gene ambiguous. CDR1 and CDR2 from the germline V gene are SNHLY and FYNNEI. Trimming stripped 7 bases from V and 0 bases from J, with 4 bases between. The CDR3 sequence is 13 residues long. DNA of the CDR3: TGTGCCAGCATTAGCTCCTATAATTCACCCCTCCACTTT. Translated: CASISSYNSPLHF.

This clone was seen a handful of times. The chain recombines TRBV5-6 with TRBJ1-1; the D gene is possibly TRBD1 (6 bases). The CDR3 loop spans 14 amino acids. CDR1 and CDR2 (germline): SGHDT, YYEEEE. The germline V and J ends were trimmed by 2 bases and 1 base, with 9 bases remaining between them. The CDR3 DNA reads as TGTGCCAGCAGCTTTCCGACAGGGAACACTGAAGCTTTCTTT. Translating it yields CASSFPTGNTEAFF.

Here the CDR3 DNA reads TGCGCCAGTGCGGTAGCTCTCCATACCTACAATGAGCAGTTCTTC. It is translated as CASAVALHTYNEQFF. The J gene is TRBJ2-1, the V gene TRBV5-1, with unresolved D. CDR1 and CDR2 (germline): SGHRS, YFSETQ. The CDR3 has 15 amino acids. V was pared by 8 bases and J by 2 bases, with 17 bases between.

The gene calls are TRBV9 and TRBJ2-3; TRBD1 aligns across 9 bases. Germline CDR1 is SGDLS and CDR2 is YYNGEE. The V gene end was trimmed by 4 bases and the J gene end by 2 bases; junction bases not matched to a gene: 8. The CDR3 extends over 16 amino acids. The CDR3 loop is CASSRQGELSTDTQYF. The CDR3 nucleotides are TGTGCCAGCAGCAGACAGGGGGAACTCTCCACAGATACGCAGTATTTT.

This clone was observed a few times. This chain uses TRBV6-1 with TRBJ2-1; 7 bases are a match to TRBD1. V was pared by 6 bases and J by 7 bases, with 9 bases of the junction left unmatched. The V gene's germline CDR1 is MNHNS and CDR2 SASEGT. The CDR3 totals 14 residues. DNA for the CDR3: TGTGCCAGCAGGCCGGGACAGCTTGGGAATGAGCAGTTCTTC. Translation: CASRPGQLGNEQFF.

This clone was detected ten times or more. The rearrangement links TRBV29-1 to TRBJ2-7; D unclear. Trimming pared 6 bases from V and 4 bases from J, leaving 10 bases between. Germline V gene sequence: CDR1 SQVTM, CDR2 ANQGSEA. The CDR3 contains 11 residues. The CDR3 spells CSVRLGYEQYF. DNA for the CDR3: TGCAGCGTCCGACTGGGGTACGAGCAGTACTTC.

This clone was found a few times. J is TRBJ2-7 and V is TRBV20-1; D gene unclear. From germline, CDR1 is DFQATT and CDR2 SNEGSKA (reference sequence). CDR3 length: 10 residues. Trimming removed 0 bases at V and 5 bases at J, with 2 bases between. The CDR3 region is CSARDNEQYF. CDR3 nucleotide sequence: TGCAGTGCTAGAGATAACGAGCAGTACTTC.

The V and J genes are TRBV29-1 and TRBJ2-4, with 7 positions matching TRBD2. V dropped 7 bases and J dropped 8; count of bases not matched to a gene: 11. Germline loops: CDR1 SQVTM, CDR2 ANQGSEA. The CDR3 runs to 13 residues. The CDR3 protein is CSGAGGSGDIQYF. CDR3 nucleotides: TGCAGCGGTGCCGGGGGGTCCGGTGACATTCAGTACTTC.

This clone was detected only a few times. The DNA of the CDR3 is TGTGCCAGCAGTTTCTTCCAGGGCACACAGACCCAGTACTTC. Encoded protein: CASSFFQGTQTQYF. The V gene is TRBV28, the J gene TRBJ2-5; D possibly corresponds to TRBD1 (5 bases). CDR3 length equals 14 residues. V was pared by 3 bases and J by 6 bases, with 14 bases between. Germline loops: CDR1 MDHEN, CDR2 SYDVKM. Looking up the rest from reference TRBV28 and TRBJ2-5 gives the full variable domain: DVKVTQSSRYLVKRTGEKVFLECVQDMDHENMFWYRQDPGLGLRLIYFSYDVKMKEKGDIPEGYSVSREKKERFSLILESASTNQTSMYLCASSFFQGTQTQYFGPGTRLLVL.

In this sample, this clone turned up a few times. The chain is built from TRBV9 and TRBJ2-3, with D uncertain. The CDR3 consists of 15 residues. The V gene's germline CDR1 is SGDLS and CDR2 YYNGEE. V lost 6 bases to trimming and J lost 6 bases, with 20 bases between them. CDR3 in amino acids: CASKPTGPTIDTQYF. In DNA, the CDR3 is TGTGCCAGCAAGCCCACTGGCCCCACAATTGATACGCAGTATTTT.

The V call is TRBV29-1, the J call TRBJ2-1; D unresolved. CDR3 length: 13 amino acids. With 0 bases removed from V and 10 bases from J, the gap between germline ends came to 13 bases. CDR1 and CDR2 from the germline V gene are SQVTM and ANQGSEA. The CDR3 reads CSVEELADREQFF. CDR3 coding DNA: TGCAGCGTTGAAGAATTGGCCGATAGGGAGCAGTTCTTC.

The V and J genes are TRBV5-1 and TRBJ2-2; D might be TRBD1 (6 bases). Trimming stripped 5 bases from V and 7 bases from J, with 18 bases between. The CDR3 covers 15 residues. Germline V gene data show CDR1 as SGHRS and CDR2 as YFSETQ. For the CDR3, the DNA is TGCGCCAGCAGTCCGAGGGGGTTGGACAACGGGGAGCTGTTTTTT. This translates into CASSPRGLDNGELFF.

This clone has a handful of counts. V is TRBV19 and J is TRBJ2-3, with TRBD1 as a possible D gene (6 bases). The CDR3 consists of 14 residues. V shed 6 bases and J shed 0 bases, with 10 bases lying between them. Germline-derived CDR1 and CDR2 are LNHDA and SQIVND (reference sequence). This CDR3 is CASRPDRSTDTQYF. The CDR3, as DNA: TGTGCCAGTAGGCCGGACAGAAGCACAGATACGCAGTATTTT.

In this sample, this clone is medium-sized. This chain connects TRBV18 to TRBJ1-1; D remains ambiguous. Germline CDR1 is KGHSH and CDR2 is LQKENI. The CDR3 runs to 14 residues. Trimming pared 4 bases from V and 3 bases from J, leaving 12 bases between. The DNA for the CDR3 is TGTGCCAGCTCACTAGCGATCGGGGACACTGAAGCTTTCTTT. Translated: CASSLAIGDTEAFF.

A note on this clone: Just one base apart from a much larger clone, this may be a read error. The chain couples TRBV9 to TRBJ2-3, with 7 bases matching TRBD2. V was clipped by 4 bases and J by 1 base; unmatched bases: 0. Germline V gene sequence: CDR1 SGDLS, CDR2 YYNGEE. CDR3 length: 13 amino acids. This CDR3 is CASSLAGTDTQYF. CDR3 bases: TGTGCCAGCAGCCTAGCGGGCACAGATACGCAGTATTTT.

Turning to this clone: Germline is not matched at one junction end, which may reflect a read error. The CDR3 spells CAGSRSGGAVSPQFF. CDR3 nucleotides: TGTGCCGGGAGTAGGAGCGGGGGGGCCGTATCCCCGCAGTTCTTC. V usage is TRBV30 and J usage is TRBJ2-1; 10 nucleotides agree with TRBD2. Looked up from germline, CDR1 is GTSNPN and CDR2 is SVGIG (reference sequence). The CDR3 totals 15 residues.

The chain employs TRBV9 and TRBJ2-3, with D maybe TRBD1 (5 bases). Trimming took 3 bases from V and 0 from J, leaving 17 bases between them. CDR1 is SGDLS, CDR2 YYNGEE, per germline. The CDR3 is 17 residues long. Here the CDR3 DNA reads TGTGCCAGCAGCGCCACCTGGGGCAGCAGGAGCACAGATACGCAGTATTTT. Its translation: CASSATWGSRSTDTQYF.

This clone was picked up one time. The rearrangement uses TRBV7-2 and TRBJ2-6, with TRBD1 matching 9 bases. J gave up 1 base and V 3 bases, and 7 bases lay outside the gene matches. Germline V gene lookup returns CDR1 SGHTA and CDR2 FQGNSA. This CDR3 comprises 18 residues. The CDR3 region is CASSFTGTGISGANVLTF. CDR3 nucleotides: TGTGCCAGCAGCTTTACCGGGACAGGGATATCTGGGGCCAACGTCCTGACTTTC.